This T cell receptor beta chain was sequenced during a study of blood T cell repertoires in COVID-19. The overall study: Donors in the United States, Italy and Spain gave samples during acute or convalescent COVID-19. Nucleic acid was either cDNA or gDNA, and it came from T cells, B-cell-depleted T cells, or PBMCs.

In the original analysis: Scientists estimated how many nucleated cells there were by amplifying reference gene primers. Profiled with immunoSEQ multiplex PCR; TCRdb holds only in-frame clones, not every one. V, J and clone size reflect that table, while D and trimming were determined from the DNA. The sample consists of a few hundred thousand clones, roughly 86% of them appearing once. Material for sequencing was peripheral blood. This TCR was recovered from a woman in her 50s who had recovered from COVID-19.

The CDR3 is CASRGGTARQETQYF. The CDR3 nucleotides are TGTGCCAGCAGGGGGGGAACCGCCCGCCAAGAGACCCAGTACTTC. The gene calls are TRBV2 and TRBJ2-5; a possible D gene is TRBD2 (6 bases). Per germline, CDR1 SNHLY and CDR2 FYNNEI. CDR3 size: 15 residues. Trimming shortened V by 6 bases and J by 1 base, and 15 bases separated the two germline ends.